Shown below are 30 T cell receptor beta chains from a single sample sequenced in a study of response to subunit inactivated influenza vaccine. TCRdb re-called the RT-PCR reads through MiXCR, storing one row per CDR3 protein. The table lists just over 300,000 distinct CDR3 sequences, about a fifth of them singletons. The material sequenced was PBMCs from blood, taken less than 22 months after vaccination. The source is a man aged 45 to 70 who received an inactivated influenza vaccine.

This clonotype has only a few counts. The chain links TRBV9 to TRBJ2-7; TRBD1 matches 7 bases. The CDR3 runs 14 residues. Germline V gives CDR1 SGDLS, CDR2 YYNGEE. The J segment lost 0 bases and the V segment lost 0 bases, leaving 0 bases of the junction unmatched. The CDR3 DNA reads as TGTGCCAGCAGCGTAGGGGACAGCTCCTACGAGCAGTACTTC. Amino acids: CASSVGDSSYEQYF.

The chain has TRBV5-4 and TRBJ2-3; a possible D gene is TRBD1 (5 bases). Between the trimmed V and J ends, which lost 2 bases and 4 bases, there was a span of 14 bases. This CDR3 has 15 amino acids. Germline V gene sequence: CDR1 SGHNT, CDR2 YYREEE (reference sequence). The CDR3 DNA reads TGTGCCAGCAGCTTCTCCGCGTCAGGGCCAGATACGCAGTATTTT. Residues: CASSFSASGPDTQYF. The variable domain in full, completed from reference TRBV5-4 and TRBJ2-3, reads ETGVTQSPTHLIKTRGQQVTLRCSSQSGHNTVSWYQQALGQGPQFIFQYYREEENGRGNFPPRFSGLQFPNYSSELNVNALELDDSALYLCASSFSASGPDTQYFGPGTRLTVL.

This clonotype has just a few counts. This chain links TRBV27 with TRBJ2-1, with a tentative D call TRBD1 (6 bases). Per the germline V gene, CDR1 is MNHEY and CDR2 is SMNVEV (reference sequence). V was pared by 5 bases and J by 10 bases, with 15 bases between. The CDR3 consists of 13 residues. CDR3 residues: CASSNSRGWEQFF. The CDR3 DNA follows: TGTGCCAGCAGTAACTCAAGGGGGTGGGAGCAGTTCTTC.

In DNA, the CDR3 is TGCAGTGCCAAGACAGGGTTTTCACCCCTCCACTTT. Protein sequence: CSAKTGFSPLHF. The rearrangement joins TRBV20-1 to TRBJ1-6; 7 bases map to TRBD1. With V trimmed by 6 bases and J by 9 bases, 5 bases remained unmatched. The CDR3 length is 12 residues. The germline V gene has CDR1 DFQATT and CDR2 SNEGSKA (reference sequence).

The genes are TRBV18 and TRBJ2-2, with D perhaps assigned TRBD1 or TRBD2 (6 bases each). Per germline, CDR1 KGHSH and CDR2 LQKENI. Trimming removed 2 bases at V and 4 bases at J, with 11 bases between. The length of the CDR3 is 15 residues. Here the CDR3 reads CASSPARGRTGELFF. The DNA of the CDR3 is TGTGCCAGCTCACCAGCTCGGGGGCGCACCGGGGAGCTGTTTTTT.

V usage is TRBV5-1 and J usage is TRBJ2-5; 7 nucleotides agree with TRBD2. The V gene end was trimmed by 4 bases and the J gene end by 5 bases; junction bases not matched to a gene: 11. This CDR3 spans 15 amino acids. Per the germline V gene, CDR1 is SGHRS and CDR2 is YFSETQ. CDR3 sequence: CASSPSSGGWETQYF. The CDR3 DNA sequence: TGCGCCAGCAGCCCATCATCGGGGGGATGGGAGACCCAGTACTTC.

The CDR3 loop is CASSLAAGYEQYF. CDR3 in DNA: TGTGCCAGCAGCTTAGCGGCGGGGTACGAGCAGTACTTC. The rearrangement uses TRBV7-2 and TRBJ2-7; D may be TRBD2 (6 bases). CDR1 SGHTA and CDR2 FQGNSA come from the germline V gene. Trimming pared 0 bases from V and 4 bases from J, leaving 7 bases between. The CDR3 sequence is 13 residues long.

The chain has TRBV6-5 and TRBJ1-2, with TRBD1 identical over 7 bases. The CDR3 consists of 14 residues. CDR1 and CDR2 (germline): MNHEY, SVGAGI. V dropped 4 bases and J dropped 2; count of bases not matched to a gene: 4. CDR3 region: CASSFTTGNYGYTF. The CDR3 coding sequence is TGTGCCAGCAGTTTTACGACAGGGAACTATGGCTACACCTTC.

The chain is built from TRBV6-2 or TRBV6-3 and TRBJ1-6; D possibly corresponds to TRBD1 (6 bases). There are 12 residues in the CDR3. V was cut by 5 bases and J by 9 bases, with 8 bases left in between. Per germline, CDR1 MNHEY and CDR2 SVGEGT. CDR3: CASSRTVSPLHF. CDR3 DNA sequence: TGTGCCAGCAGTCGGACAGTTTCACCCCTCCACTTT.

V gene TRBV9 combines with J gene TRBJ1-2; D is undetermined. CDR1 and CDR2 from the germline V gene are SGDLS and YYNGEE. Trimming stripped 0 bases from V and 6 bases from J, with 9 bases between. This CDR3 comprises 13 residues. The chain's CDR3 is CASSVGEEDGYTF. Written as DNA, the CDR3 is TGTGCCAGCAGCGTAGGGGAGGAGGATGGCTACACCTTC.

The chain recombines TRBV7-6 with TRBJ2-1, with TRBD1 as a possible D gene (5 bases). The CDR3 has 14 amino acids. Trimming pared 1 base from V and 5 bases from J, leaving 9 bases between. Germline loops: CDR1 SGHVS, CDR2 FNYEAQ. CDR3: CASSLGWGDNEQFF. DNA of the CDR3: TGTGCCAGCAGCTTAGGGTGGGGCGACAATGAGCAGTTCTTC.

V usage is TRBV7-2 and J usage is TRBJ1-1; D not certain. Deletions cut 5 bases from V and 0 bases from J, with 13 bases between. Germline assignment: CDR1 SGHTA and CDR2 FQGNSA. This CDR3 comprises 15 residues. The CDR3 loop reads CASSRSPIMNTEAFF. DNA of the CDR3: TGTGCCAGCAGCCGTTCGCCAATCATGAACACTGAAGCTTTCTTT.

This chain connects TRBV24-1 to TRBJ1-2; TRBD1 aligns across 8 bases. V shed 4 bases, J shed 8 bases, and the junction held 8 bases outside the gene matches. CDR3 size: 14 residues. CDR1 is KGHDR and CDR2 is SFDVKD in the germline V gene. The CDR3 loop reads CATSDPGQGYGYTF. The DNA for the CDR3 is TGTGCCACCAGTGACCCTGGACAGGGTTACGGCTACACCTTC.

Many counts were recorded for this clonotype. V is TRBV4-3 and J is TRBJ1-3; unclear D gene. This CDR3 region has 14 residues. Germline V gives CDR1 LGHNA, CDR2 YSLEER. V was shortened by 0 bases and J by 4 bases, with 7 bases between the two germline ends. For the CDR3, the DNA is TGCGCCAGCAGCCAAGATCGAGGGGGAAACACCATATATTTT. Amino acids: CASSQDRGGNTIYF.

With respect to this clonotype: Relative to the germline gene, one junction end is altered; a read error may explain this. The V and J genes are TRBV28 and TRBJ1-3; D not certain. CDR3 length: 15 amino acids. Germline lookup yields CDR1 MDHEN and CDR2 SYDVKM. CDR3 nucleotide sequence: TGTGCCAGCTACAACAGCGCCTACTCTGAAAACACCATATATTTT. The encoded protein is CASYNSAYSENTIYF.

The V call is TRBV29-1, the J call TRBJ2-3, with a weak D call TRBD2 (5 bases). V gave up 2 bases and J gave up 8 bases, with 17 bases separating them. Looked up from germline, CDR1 is SQVTM and CDR2 is ANQGSEA. The CDR3 has 14 residues. CDR3: CSVERAENPPTQYF. DNA of the CDR3: TGCAGCGTTGAACGAGCGGAGAACCCTCCTACGCAGTATTTT.

This clonotype appeared a single time. One base away lies a much larger clone, so this may be a sequencing read error. This chain connects TRBV27 to TRBJ1-5, with D possibly matching TRBD1 (6 bases). Germline loops: CDR1 MNHEY, CDR2 SMNVEV (reference sequence). The V end was cut by 5 bases, the J end by 11 bases, with 25 bases between. The CDR3 is 16 amino acids. DNA of the CDR3: TGTGCCAGCAGTCCCTTAAACAGGGAGGGGGGGTGGGCCCAGCATTTT. Its translation: CASSPLNREGGWAQHF.

The table lists this clonotype with a few counts. The rearrangement uses TRBV19 and TRBJ1-5; a possible D gene is TRBD1 (6 bases). Germline-derived CDR1 and CDR2 are LNHDA and SQIVND (reference sequence). The CDR3 has 15 residues. Trimming cost V 6 bases and J 2 bases, with 14 bases left between them. CDR3 coding DNA: TGTGCCAGTAGCGAAATAGGGGGAGGCAATCAGCCCCAGCATTTT. As protein: CASSEIGGGNQPQHF.

This chain joins TRBV11-2 and TRBJ2-5; weak D call: TRBD2 (5 bases). CDR1 is SGHAT, CDR2 FQNNGV, per germline. There are 12 residues in the CDR3. Trimming stripped 5 bases from V and 6 bases from J, with 10 bases between. In nucleotides, the CDR3 is TGTGCCAGCAGCCCTGGGAGTCAGACCCAGTACTTC. This encodes CASSPGSQTQYF.

In its sample, this clonotype was seen a few times. The J gene is TRBJ2-7, the V gene TRBV11-2, with 8 nucleotides matching TRBD1. The CDR3 totals 16 residues. Germline V gives CDR1 SGHAT, CDR2 FQNNGV. Trimming took 5 bases from V and 4 from J; bases not matched to a gene: 13. CDR3 protein: CASSQGQVFTGYEQYF. The CDR3 region has the DNA TGTGCCAGCAGCCAGGGACAGGTTTTTACGGGATACGAGCAGTACTTC.

This clonotype has just a few counts. J is TRBJ1-1 and V is TRBV7-6; D uncertain. The germline V gene has CDR1 SGHVS and CDR2 FNYEAQ. This CDR3 region has 12 residues. Trimming took off 6 bases at V and 1 base at J, with 6 bases between the two ends. As DNA, the CDR3 is TGTGCCAGCAGATCGAGGAACACTGAAGCTTTCTTT. It yields the protein CASRSRNTEAFF.

For this clonotype: The junction departs from germline at one end; a sequencing error may be responsible. The CDR3 coding sequence is TGTGCCAGCAGTGAGGAAAGTCAGGCCCAGCATTTT. Its protein product is CASSEESQAQHF. The V gene is TRBV2, the J gene TRBJ1-5; no clear D gene. Per the germline V gene, CDR1 is SNHLY and CDR2 is FYNNEI. The CDR3 sequence is 12 residues long.

This rearrangement joins TRBV7-2 to TRBJ1-3, with D unclear. This CDR3 region has 16 residues. CDR1 and CDR2 (germline): SGHTA, FQGNSA. V was cut by 0 bases and J by 0 bases, with 9 bases left in between. The CDR3 bases are TGTGCCAGCAGCTTAGCGCCCAGCAGCTCTGGAAACACCATATATTTT. Translating gives CASSLAPSSSGNTIYF.

The chain combines TRBV18 with TRBJ1-2; D is undetermined. V was trimmed by 0 bases and J by 8 bases, leaving 13 bases between them. This CDR3 spans 14 amino acids. Germline CDR1 KGHSH, CDR2 LQKENI. CDR3 residues: CASSPPAVAWGYTF. The CDR3 nucleotides read TGTGCCAGCTCACCACCCGCGGTCGCCTGGGGCTACACCTTC.

A few counts support this clonotype. The CDR3 bases are TGCAGTGCTAGTTGGGACTCTCGTGGGGATACGCAGTATTTT. Translated: CSASWDSRGDTQYF. The chain combines TRBV20-1 with TRBJ2-3, with D perhaps matching TRBD2 (6 bases). This CDR3 region has 14 residues. The V gene's germline CDR1 is DFQATT and CDR2 SNEGSKA (reference sequence). V lost 3 bases, J lost 6 bases, and 16 bases lay in between.

The rearrangement links TRBV23-1 to TRBJ2-5; 7 bases are shared with TRBD1. TRBV23-1 is marked as an open reading frame, function uncertain. The V and J ends lost 5 bases and 1 base, in that order; junction bases with no gene match: 1. The CDR3 has 13 amino acids. The CDR3 DNA follows: TGCGCCAGCAGTAACAGGGGCCAAGAGACCCAGTACTTC. Encoded protein: CASSNRGQETQYF.

This clonotype was detected ten times or more. This CDR3 reads CAISVGPATGNTIYF. The CDR3 nucleotides are TGTGCCATCAGTGTGGGACCGGCAACTGGAAACACCATATATTTT. The V gene is TRBV10-3, the J gene TRBJ1-3, with a possible D match to TRBD1 (5 bases). Germline V gives CDR1 ENHRY, CDR2 SYGVKD. Trimming cost V 4 bases and J 2 bases, with 12 bases left between them. CDR3 length: 15 residues.

The CDR3 DNA reads TGCGCCAGCAGCCGGATGGGACAACAAAATGGGGAGACCCAGTACTTC. Residues: CASSRMGQQNGETQYF. This sequence joins TRBV5-1 and TRBJ2-5, with D tentatively TRBD1 (6 bases). Germline V gives CDR1 SGHRS, CDR2 YFSETQ. V lost 4 bases to trimming and J lost 5 bases, with 21 bases between them. CDR3 length: 16 residues.

This clonotype was found a few times. V usage is TRBV28 and J usage is TRBJ2-5, with no clear D. Per the germline V gene, CDR1 is MDHEN and CDR2 is SYDVKM. This CDR3 comprises 15 residues. With 5 bases removed from V and 1 base from J, the gap between germline ends came to 14 bases. The CDR3 sequence is CASSPLDGLQETQYF. The CDR3 DNA sequence: TGTGCCAGCAGTCCCCTCGACGGCCTCCAAGAGACCCAGTACTTC.

This chain links TRBV20-1 with TRBJ2-3; 11 nucleotides agree with TRBD2. The CDR3 runs 19 residues. Trimming took 0 bases from V and 2 from J; bases not matched to a gene: 13. The germline gives CDR1 DFQATT, CDR2 SNEGSKA (reference sequence). In nucleotides, the CDR3 is TGCAGTGCTAGAGATCCAACTAGCGGGGGCTCTTCATTCACAGATACGCAGTATTTT. This sequence encodes CSARDPTSGGSSFTDTQYF.